This is a list of T cell receptor beta chains from one sample in a study of Ad26.COV2.S vaccination and SARS-CoV-2 variants. Assay used: immunoSEQ multiplex PCR; TCRdb lists only in-frame clones, some missing. The sample includes about 480,000 clones, around nine tenths of them seen just once. Sequencing used peripheral blood, obtained in a trial of Ad26.COV2.S vaccine versus placebo. These receptors were collected from a person aged 18-60 years who received the Ad26.COV2.S COVID-19 vaccine or a placebo. CDR3s include the opening cysteine and the closing phenylalanine or tryptophan. The D gene is left open where the match is weak. Clone sizes are given selectively: once, few, many, or a class where the clone is expanded.

NA	TRBV9	NA	15	TRBJ2-1	TGTGCCAGCAGCCCCCATGGGGCGGCTGGGAATGAGCAGTTCTTC	CASSPHGAAGNEQFF
NA	TRBV7-2	NA	16	TRBJ2-7	TGTGCCAGCAGCTTAGCATCGGGCAGGGTTTCCCACGAGCAGTACTTC	CASSLASGRVSHEQYF
TRBD1	TRBV28	NA	17	TRBJ2-3	TGTGCCAGCAGTCGCGCGACGGGGACAGGGGTGAGAAATACGCAGTATTTT	CASSRATGTGVRNTQYF
TRBD1	TRBV9	NA	15	TRBJ2-1	TGTGCCAGCAGCGTAACGACAGGGAATTTTAATGAGCAGTTCTTC	CASSVTTGNFNEQFF
NA	TRBV4-3	NA	13	TRBJ2-5	TGCGCCAGCAGCCAAGACCCGGGGGAGACCCAGTACTTC	CASSQDPGETQYF
NA	TRBV18	NA	13	TRBJ1-5	TGTGCCAGCTCACCAAGTTCCGGGCGGCTAGGGCATTTT	CASSPSSGRLGHF
TRBD2	TRBV5-4	NA	16	TRBJ2-7	TGTGCCAGCAGCTCCGGGACCCAGGCCCGGGGGGACGAGCAGTACTTC	CASSSGTQARGDEQYF
TRBD1	TRBV7-9	NA	14	TRBJ1-6	TGTGCCAGCAGCAACACAGGGGGAAGTTCACCCCTCCACTTT	CASSNTGGSSPLHF
TRBD1	TRBV6-1	NA	16	TRBJ1-6	TGTGCCAGCAGTGCACAACAGGGGGCTCCGAATTCACCCCTCCACTTT	CASSAQQGAPNSPLHF
NA	TRBV27	NA	14	TRBJ1-5	TGTGCCAGCAGTTCATTGGGGGCGAATCAGCCCCAGCATTTT	CASSSLGANQPQHF
TRBD1	TRBV19	NA	14	TRBJ1-5	TGTGCCAGTAGTCCGAGACAGGGCGGTCAGCCCCAGCATTTT	CASSPRQGGQPQHF
TRBD2	TRBV5-1	NA	17	TRBJ2-1	TGCGCCAGCAGCCCCTTTGGGGAGGGCGCTTCCTACAATGAGCAGTTCTTC	CASSPFGEGASYNEQFF
NA	TRBV5-4	NA	14	TRBJ2-2	TGTGCCAGCAGCGTGAGCGGTGGGACCGGGGAGCTGTTTTTT	CASSVSGGTGELFF
TRBD1	TRBV2	NA	16	TRBJ2-3	TGTGCCAGCTTCCGGGACAGGGAGAGGATAACAGATACGCAGTATTTT	CASFRDRERITDTQYF
NA	TRBV18	NA	16	TRBJ1-1	TGTGCCAGCTCACCACAGTCGACTGGCTGGAACACTGAAGCTTTCTTT	CASSPQSTGWNTEAFF
NA	TRBV3-1/TRBV3-2	few	16	TRBJ2-7	TGTGCCAGCAGCCAAGATCTCGTACAGGGAATCTACGAGCAGTACTTC	CASSQDLVQGIYEQYF
TRBD1	TRBV5-4	NA	15	TRBJ1-1	TGTGCCAGCAGCTTGCCGGGACAGGGCCACACTGAAGCTTTCTTT	CASSLPGQGHTEAFF
NA	TRBV10-3	NA	15	TRBJ1-5	TGTGCCATCAGAGCGGGGTTCGGTAGCAATCAGCCCCAGCATTTT	CAIRAGFGSNQPQHF
NA	TRBV14	once	14	TRBJ1-1	TGTGCCAGCAGCCAAGAATTGAGAGGCACTGAAGCTTTCTTT	CASSQELRGTEAFF
TRBD2	TRBV9	NA	16	TRBJ2-1	TGTGCCAGCAGCGTAGCTAGCGGGGGGACCTACAATGAGCAGTTCTTC	CASSVASGGTYNEQFF
TRBD1	TRBV19	NA	15	TRBJ2-1	TGTGCCAGTAGTATAGATCCGGGACAGTACAATGAGCAGTTCTTC	CASSIDPGQYNEQFF
TRBD1	TRBV28	once	14	TRBJ1-1	TGTGCCAGCAAAGGGGACAGGGTAGACACTGAAGCTTTCTTT	CASKGDRVDTEAFF
NA	TRBV29-1	NA	14	TRBJ1-1	TGCAGCGCCCGGGGTGGCCAGGGGAACACTGAAGCTTTCTTT	CSARGGQGNTEAFF
NA	TRBV18	NA	14	TRBJ1-1	TGTGCCAGCTCACCACTAGATGGGGCTTCTGAAGCTTTCTTT	CASSPLDGASEAFF